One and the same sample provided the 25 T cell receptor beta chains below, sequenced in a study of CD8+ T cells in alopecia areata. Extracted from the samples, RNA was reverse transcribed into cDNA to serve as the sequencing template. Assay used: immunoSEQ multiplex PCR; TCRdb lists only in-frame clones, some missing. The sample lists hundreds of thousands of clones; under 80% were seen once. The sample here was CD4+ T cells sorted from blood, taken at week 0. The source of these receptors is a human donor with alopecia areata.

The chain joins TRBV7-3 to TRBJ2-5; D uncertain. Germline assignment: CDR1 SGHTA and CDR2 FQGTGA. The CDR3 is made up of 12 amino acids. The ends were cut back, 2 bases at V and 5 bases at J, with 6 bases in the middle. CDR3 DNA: TGTGCCAGCAGCTTAGTCGGGGAGACCCAGTACTTC. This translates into CASSLVGETQYF.

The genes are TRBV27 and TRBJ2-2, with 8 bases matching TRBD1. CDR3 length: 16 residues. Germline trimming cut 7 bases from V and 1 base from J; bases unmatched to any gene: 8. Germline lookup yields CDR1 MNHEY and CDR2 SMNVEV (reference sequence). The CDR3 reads CASTQPGQVNTGELFF. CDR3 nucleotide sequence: TGTGCCAGCACTCAACCGGGACAGGTGAACACCGGGGAGCTGTTTTTT.

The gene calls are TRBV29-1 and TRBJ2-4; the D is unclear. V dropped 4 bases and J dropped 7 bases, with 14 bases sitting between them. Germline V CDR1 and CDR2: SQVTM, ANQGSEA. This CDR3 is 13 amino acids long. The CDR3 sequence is CSVAGEDANIQYF. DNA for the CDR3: TGCAGCGTTGCCGGCGAGGACGCGAACATTCAGTACTTC.

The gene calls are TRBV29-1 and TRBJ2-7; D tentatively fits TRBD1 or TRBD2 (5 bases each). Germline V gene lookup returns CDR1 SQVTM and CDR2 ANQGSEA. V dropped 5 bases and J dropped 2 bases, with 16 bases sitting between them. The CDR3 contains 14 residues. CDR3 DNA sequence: TGCAGCGTTATGGTGGTGCAGGGACCCTACGAGCAGTACTTC. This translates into CSVMVVQGPYEQYF.

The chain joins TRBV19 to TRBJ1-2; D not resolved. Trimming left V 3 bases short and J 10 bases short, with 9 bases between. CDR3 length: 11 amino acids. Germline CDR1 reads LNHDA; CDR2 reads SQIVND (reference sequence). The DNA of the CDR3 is TGTGCCAGTAGTATGGGCGGCGTCTACACCTTC. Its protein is CASSMGGVYTF.

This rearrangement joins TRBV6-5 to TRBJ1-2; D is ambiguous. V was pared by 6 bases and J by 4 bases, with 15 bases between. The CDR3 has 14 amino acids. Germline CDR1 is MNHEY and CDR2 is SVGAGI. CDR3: CASRPSGLFYGYTF. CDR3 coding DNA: TGTGCCAGCAGACCCTCCGGACTGTTCTATGGCTACACCTTC.

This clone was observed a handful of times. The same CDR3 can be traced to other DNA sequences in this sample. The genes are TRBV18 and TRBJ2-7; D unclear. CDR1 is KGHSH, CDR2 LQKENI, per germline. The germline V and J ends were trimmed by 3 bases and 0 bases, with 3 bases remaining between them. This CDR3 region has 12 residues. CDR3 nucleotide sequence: TGTGCCAGCTCACCGAGCTCCTACGAGCAGTACTTC. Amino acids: CASSPSSYEQYF.

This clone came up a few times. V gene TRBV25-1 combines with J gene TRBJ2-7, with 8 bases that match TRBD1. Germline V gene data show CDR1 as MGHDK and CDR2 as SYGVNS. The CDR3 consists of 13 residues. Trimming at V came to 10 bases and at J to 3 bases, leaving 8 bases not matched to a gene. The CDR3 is CAIQDRGGYEQYF. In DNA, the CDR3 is TGTGCCATCCAAGACAGGGGTGGCTACGAGCAGTACTTC.

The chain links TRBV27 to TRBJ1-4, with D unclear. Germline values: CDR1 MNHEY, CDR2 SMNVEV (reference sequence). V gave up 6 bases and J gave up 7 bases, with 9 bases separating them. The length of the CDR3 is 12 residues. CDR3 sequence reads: CASRMPGEKLFF. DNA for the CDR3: TGTGCCAGCAGAATGCCGGGTGAAAAACTGTTTTTT.

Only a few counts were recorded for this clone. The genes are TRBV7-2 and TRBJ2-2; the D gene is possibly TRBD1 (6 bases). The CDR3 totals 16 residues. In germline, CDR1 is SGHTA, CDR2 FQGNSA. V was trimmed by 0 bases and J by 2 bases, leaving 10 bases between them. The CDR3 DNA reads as TGTGCCAGCAGCTTAGCCGGGACACGAAACACCGGGGAGCTGTTTTTT. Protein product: CASSLAGTRNTGELFF. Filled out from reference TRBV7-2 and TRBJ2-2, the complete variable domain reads GAGVSQSPSNKVTEKGKDVELRCDPISGHTALYWYRQSLGQGLEFLIYFQGNSAPDKSGLPSDRFSAERTGGSVSTLTIQRTQQEDSAVYLCASSLAGTRNTGELFFGEGSRLTVL.

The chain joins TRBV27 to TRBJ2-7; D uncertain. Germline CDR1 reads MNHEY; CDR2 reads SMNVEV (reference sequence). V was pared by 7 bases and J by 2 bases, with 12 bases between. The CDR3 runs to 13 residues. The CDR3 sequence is CASIAWGPYEQYF. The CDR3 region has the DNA TGTGCCAGCATAGCATGGGGTCCCTACGAGCAGTACTTC.

Here the CDR3 DNA reads TGTGCCAGCAGCTTAACGGCTAACTATGGCTACACCTTC. Residues: CASSLTANYGYTF. The V gene is TRBV13, the J gene TRBJ1-2, with D unresolved. Between the trimmed V and J ends, which lost 2 bases and 0 bases, there was a span of 4 bases. Germline loops: CDR1 PRHDT, CDR2 FYEKMQ (reference sequence). This CDR3 is built from 13 residues.

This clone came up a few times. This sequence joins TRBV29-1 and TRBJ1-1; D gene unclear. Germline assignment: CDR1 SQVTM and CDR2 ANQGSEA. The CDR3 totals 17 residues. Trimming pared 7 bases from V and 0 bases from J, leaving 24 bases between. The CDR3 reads CSGGGWQTKTLNTEAFF. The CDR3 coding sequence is TGCAGCGGCGGTGGGTGGCAGACGAAGACTCTGAACACTGAAGCTTTCTTT.

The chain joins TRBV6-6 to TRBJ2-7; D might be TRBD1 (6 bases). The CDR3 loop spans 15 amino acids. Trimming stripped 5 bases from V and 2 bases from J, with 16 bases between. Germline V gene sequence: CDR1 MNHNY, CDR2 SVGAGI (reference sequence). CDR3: CASSSHQGNPYEQYF. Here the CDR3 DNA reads TGTGCCAGCAGTAGCCATCAGGGGAACCCCTACGAGCAGTACTTC.

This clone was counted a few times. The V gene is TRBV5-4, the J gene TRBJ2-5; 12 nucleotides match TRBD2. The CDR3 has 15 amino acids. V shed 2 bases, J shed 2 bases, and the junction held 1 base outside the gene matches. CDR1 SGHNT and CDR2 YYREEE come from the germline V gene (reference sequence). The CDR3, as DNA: TGTGCCAGCAGCTTTACTAGCGGGGGGCAAGAGACCCAGTACTTC. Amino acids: CASSFTSGGQETQYF.

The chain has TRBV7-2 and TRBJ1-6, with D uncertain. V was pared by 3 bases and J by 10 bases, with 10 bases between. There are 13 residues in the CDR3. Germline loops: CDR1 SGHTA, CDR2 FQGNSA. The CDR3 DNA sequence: TGTGCCAGCAGCTTGGCAACAGAATCACCCCTCCACTTT. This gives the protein CASSLATESPLHF. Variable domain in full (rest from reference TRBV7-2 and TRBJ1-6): GAGVSQSPSNKVTEKGKDVELRCDPISGHTALYWYRQSLGQGLEFLIYFQGNSAPDKSGLPSDRFSAERTGGSVSTLTIQRTQQEDSAVYLCASSLATESPLHFGNGTRLTVT.

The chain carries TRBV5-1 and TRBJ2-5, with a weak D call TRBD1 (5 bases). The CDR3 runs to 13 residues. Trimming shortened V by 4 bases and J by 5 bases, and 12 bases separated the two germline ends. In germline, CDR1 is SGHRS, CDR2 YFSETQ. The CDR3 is CASSDQGTETQYF. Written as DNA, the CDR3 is TGCGCCAGCAGCGACCAGGGTACGGAGACCCAGTACTTC. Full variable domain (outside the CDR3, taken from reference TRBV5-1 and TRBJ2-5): KAGVTQTPRYLIKTRGQQVTLSCSPISGHRSVSWYQQTPGQGLQFLFEYFSETQRNKGNFPGRFSGRQFSNSRSEMNVSTLELGDSALYLCASSDQGTETQYFGPGTRLLVL.

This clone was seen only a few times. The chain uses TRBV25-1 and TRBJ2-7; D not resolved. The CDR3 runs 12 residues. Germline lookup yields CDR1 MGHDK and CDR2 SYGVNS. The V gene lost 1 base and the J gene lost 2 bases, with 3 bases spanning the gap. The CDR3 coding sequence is TGTGCCAGCAGTGAATCTGCCTACGAGCAGTACTTC. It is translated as CASSESAYEQYF.

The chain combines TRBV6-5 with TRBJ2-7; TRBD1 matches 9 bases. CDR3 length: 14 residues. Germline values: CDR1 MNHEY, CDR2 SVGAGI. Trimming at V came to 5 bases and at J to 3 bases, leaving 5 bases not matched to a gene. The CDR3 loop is CASSKGQGIYEQYF. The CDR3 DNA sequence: TGTGCCAGCAGTAAAGGACAGGGGATCTACGAGCAGTACTTC.

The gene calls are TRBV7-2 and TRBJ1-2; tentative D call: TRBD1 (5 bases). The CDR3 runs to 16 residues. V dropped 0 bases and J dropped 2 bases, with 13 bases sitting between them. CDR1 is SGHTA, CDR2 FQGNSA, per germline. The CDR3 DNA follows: TGTGCCAGCAGCTTAGCGCTTAGGGACGTAAACTATGGCTACACCTTC. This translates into CASSLALRDVNYGYTF. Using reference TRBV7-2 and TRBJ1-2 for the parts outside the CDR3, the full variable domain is GAGVSQSPSNKVTEKGKDVELRCDPISGHTALYWYRQSLGQGLEFLIYFQGNSAPDKSGLPSDRFSAERTGGSVSTLTIQRTQQEDSAVYLCASSLALRDVNYGYTFGSGTRLTVV.

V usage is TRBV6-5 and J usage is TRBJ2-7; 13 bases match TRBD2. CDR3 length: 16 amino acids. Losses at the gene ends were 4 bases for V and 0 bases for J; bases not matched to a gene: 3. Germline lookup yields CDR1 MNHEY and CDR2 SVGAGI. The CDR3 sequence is CASSSGLAGASYEQYF. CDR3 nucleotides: TGTGCCAGCAGTTCCGGACTAGCGGGGGCCTCCTACGAGCAGTACTTC.

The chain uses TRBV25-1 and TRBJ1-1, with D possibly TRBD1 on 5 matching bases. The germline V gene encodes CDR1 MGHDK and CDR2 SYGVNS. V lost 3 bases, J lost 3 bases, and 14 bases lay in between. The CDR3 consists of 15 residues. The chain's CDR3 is CASSEGPLTDTEAFF. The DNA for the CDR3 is TGTGCCAGCAGTGAGGGGCCCCTGACGGACACTGAAGCTTTCTTT.

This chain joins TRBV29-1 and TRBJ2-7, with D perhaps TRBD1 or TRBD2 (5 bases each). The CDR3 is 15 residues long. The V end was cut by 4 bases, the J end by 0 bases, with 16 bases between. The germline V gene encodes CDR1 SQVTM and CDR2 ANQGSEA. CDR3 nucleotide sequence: TGCAGCGTTGTTCATAGCGACAGAGACTCCTACGAGCAGTACTTC. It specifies CSVVHSDRDSYEQYF.

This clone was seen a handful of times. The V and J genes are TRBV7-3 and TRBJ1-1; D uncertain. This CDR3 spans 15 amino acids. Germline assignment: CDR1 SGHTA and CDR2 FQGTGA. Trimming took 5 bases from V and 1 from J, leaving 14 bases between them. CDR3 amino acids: CASSPLPQSNTEAFF. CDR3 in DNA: TGTGCCAGCAGCCCCCTTCCCCAATCGAACACTGAAGCTTTCTTT.

CDR3 coding DNA: TGTGCCAGCAGGGCTGACAGGGGGCTTGACTATGGCTACACCTTC. Its translation is CASRADRGLDYGYTF. V and J are TRBV6-5 and TRBJ1-2; 10 bases are a match to TRBD1. V dropped 6 bases and J dropped 3; count of bases not matched to a gene: 7. This CDR3 is built from 15 residues. Per the germline V gene, CDR1 is MNHEY and CDR2 is SVGAGI.